A single sample gave rise to the 3 T cell receptor beta chains below, sequenced in a study of CD8+ T cells in alopecia areata. The treatment was: oral pan-JAK inhibitor, 5-10 mg twice daily. Following RNA extraction, reverse transcription yielded cDNA that acted as the sequencing template. This table comes from immunoSEQ multiplex PCR, and its TCRdb copy is limited to in-frame clones, with some not included. The table records about 200,000 clones, roughly two fifths of them present only once. The specimen comprised CD4+ T cells sorted from blood, sampled between weeks 30 and 35, from a patient treated with tofacitinib. The source of these receptors is a human donor with alopecia areata.

V is TRBV30 and J is TRBJ1-4; a weak D match, TRBD1 (5 bases). Trimming stripped 5 bases from V and 7 bases from J, with 20 bases between. This CDR3 contains 15 residues. Germline CDR1 and CDR2: GTSNPN and SVGIG (reference sequence). DNA of the CDR3: TGTGCCTGGGACAACGGACAAACGACAACTGAAAAACTGTTTTTT. Translation: CAWDNGQTTTEKLFF.

V is TRBV4-1 and J is TRBJ2-5, with 11 nucleotides matching TRBD2. This CDR3 comprises 16 residues. V trimming: 0 bases; J trimming: 4 bases; junction bases outside the gene matches: 4. The germline CDR1 and CDR2 sequences are MGHRA and YSYEKL. In nucleotides, the CDR3 is TGCGCCAGCAGCCAAGATAGCGGGAGGGCCCCAGAGACCCAGTACTTC. This sequence encodes CASSQDSGRAPETQYF.

The V gene is TRBV23-1, the J gene TRBJ1-5, with a weak D call TRBD1 (6 bases). TRBV23-1 is an ORF, and what it does is uncertain. Trimming removed 4 bases at V and 7 bases at J, with 20 bases between. This CDR3 spans 16 amino acids. Here the CDR3 reads CASSRSRTVRRQPQHF. The DNA of the CDR3 is TGCGCCAGCAGTCGATCCAGGACAGTGCGAAGGCAGCCCCAGCATTTT.